The 10 T cell receptor beta chains in this list originate from one sample, sequenced in a study of shared T cell receptors in the human thymus. The data were produced by immunoSEQ multiplex PCR, yet TCRdb's version contains in-frame clones alone and is incomplete. The table shows under 700,000 clones, with around 82% occurring only once. Another study also made use of these data, one on human thymus T cells.

The sample was thymocytes. These TCRs come from a boy under three years old with a congenital heart defect.

The genes are TRBV4-3 and TRBJ2-1; 10 nucleotides line up with TRBD2. CDR3 size: 15 residues. V lost 2 bases and J lost 6; bases outside the gene matches: 4. The germline V gene encodes CDR1 LGHNA and CDR2 YSLEER. The CDR3 DNA reads TGCGCCAGCAGCCAACCGGGACTAGCGCCCAATGAGCAGTTCTTC. The encoded protein is CASSQPGLAPNEQFF.

In this sample, this clone turned up once. The V and J genes are TRBV25-1 and TRBJ2-3; possible D gene TRBD2, 5 bases. The CDR3 covers 17 residues. The germline CDR1 and CDR2 sequences are MGHDK and SYGVNS. Trimming removed 4 bases from V and 7 bases from J, with 24 bases in between. CDR3 bases: TGTGCCAGCAGTGGAGGGTTAGTGGGTCCGACCCAGAATACGCAGTATTTT. Its protein product is CASSGGLVGPTQNTQYF.

The chain employs TRBV6-1 and TRBJ1-5, with 7 bases fitting TRBD1. The ends lost 7 bases at V and 2 bases at J; junction bases unmatched: 8. Per the germline V gene, CDR1 is MNHNS and CDR2 is SASEGT. This CDR3 is 15 amino acids long. Here the CDR3 DNA reads TGTGCCAGCATTTCCCAGGGGGAGGGCAATCAGCCCCAGCATTTT. It translates to CASISQGEGNQPQHF.

This clone appeared a single time. The V call is TRBV29-1, the J call TRBJ1-2; weak D call: TRBD1 (6 bases). Germline V gene data show CDR1 as SQVTM and CDR2 as ANQGSEA. This CDR3 comprises 13 residues. V was shortened by 5 bases and J by 0 bases, with 10 bases between the two germline ends. CDR3 amino acids: CSVRDTANYGYTF. CDR3 DNA sequence: TGCAGCGTTCGGGACACCGCTAACTATGGCTACACCTTC.

This chain connects TRBV5-1 to TRBJ2-5, with TRBD2 matching 10 bases. J gave up 1 base and V 1 base, and 4 bases lay outside the gene matches. This CDR3 comprises 16 residues. Germline lookup yields CDR1 SGHRS and CDR2 YFSETQ. CDR3 in amino acids: CASSLSASGSQETQYF. As DNA, the CDR3 is TGCGCCAGCAGCTTGTCGGCTAGCGGGAGCCAAGAGACCCAGTACTTC. Complete variable domain (other parts from reference TRBV5-1 and TRBJ2-5): KAGVTQTPRYLIKTRGQQVTLSCSPISGHRSVSWYQQTPGQGLQFLFEYFSETQRNKGNFPGRFSGRQFSNSRSEMNVSTLELGDSALYLCASSLSASGSQETQYFGPGTRLLVL.

This clone showed up just a few times. The CDR3 DNA reads TGTGCCAGTAGTATCCTACCCTCTACCGGCACACCGGGGACAGGCATAGGAACGCAGTATTTT. The encoded protein is CASSILPSTGTPGTGIGTQYF. The chain couples TRBV19 to TRBJ2-3; 8 nucleotides line up with TRBD1. The CDR3 sequence is 21 residues long. CDR1 and CDR2 (germline): LNHDA, SQIVND (reference sequence). With V trimmed by 3 bases and J by 9 bases, 29 bases remained unmatched.

The CDR3 protein is CASSYRTGGLHEQYF. The CDR3 coding sequence is TGTGCCAGCAGCTACCGGACAGGGGGCCTCCACGAGCAGTACTTC. The rearrangement uses TRBV7-2 and TRBJ2-7, with TRBD1 matching over 11 bases. Germline values: CDR1 SGHTA, CDR2 FQGNSA. The V and J ends lost 4 bases and 5 bases, in that order; junction bases with no gene match: 7. The CDR3 loop spans 15 amino acids.

The chain joins TRBV19 to TRBJ2-2; D not certain. This CDR3 region has 15 residues. The germline gives CDR1 LNHDA, CDR2 SQIVND (reference sequence). V lost 3 bases, J lost 5 bases, and 13 bases lay in between. As DNA, the CDR3 is TGTGCCAGTAGTATGGGCAGGTTCGAAACCGGGGAGCTGTTTTTT. It encodes CASSMGRFETGELFF.

This chain links TRBV5-5 with TRBJ1-2; no definite D call. The CDR3 sequence is 12 residues long. CDR1 SGHKS and CDR2 YYEKEE come from the germline V gene (reference sequence). V was clipped by 0 bases and J by 8 bases, with 8 bases between them. The CDR3, as DNA: TGTGCCAGCAGCTTGGGGCTCGGGGGCTACACCTTC. The encoded protein is CASSLGLGGYTF.

About this clone: Other DNA sequences in the same sample also yield this CDR3. The gene calls are TRBV30 and TRBJ2-1; the match to TRBD2 covers 11 bases. Germline lookup yields CDR1 GTSNPN and CDR2 SVGIG (reference sequence). Trimming cost V 2 bases and J 4 bases; bases outside gene matches: 1. This CDR3 has 14 amino acids. The CDR3 region has the DNA TGTGCCTGGAGTCTAGCGGGAGGTTACAATGAGCAGTTCTTC. It yields the protein CAWSLAGGYNEQFF.